Here is one T cell receptor (beta chain) with its context. Antigen unknown. This sample was taken from a study of monozygotic twins with inflammatory bowel disease. Notes on the study in general: In these data, no single strong IBD-associated signal or clonotype received support.

The germline gives CDR1 DFQATT, CDR2 SNEGSKA (reference sequence). The CDR3 is 11 residues long. Two nested PCRs, run for approximately 16 and 9 cycles, were applied to TCRalpha and TCRbeta cDNA. TCRdb re-analyzed the 5' RACE reads; it lists each CDR3 protein once, without DNA. The sample totals about 99,000 distinct CDR3 sequences; its top ten clones hold under 2.5%. This rearrangement joins TRBV20-1 to TRBJ2-7. The source of this sequence is a human donor with ulcerative colitis or Crohn's disease, or a healthy co-twin of an affected twin (not recorded which). The sample consisted of blood. The CDR3 loop reads CSAIPRWEQYF.